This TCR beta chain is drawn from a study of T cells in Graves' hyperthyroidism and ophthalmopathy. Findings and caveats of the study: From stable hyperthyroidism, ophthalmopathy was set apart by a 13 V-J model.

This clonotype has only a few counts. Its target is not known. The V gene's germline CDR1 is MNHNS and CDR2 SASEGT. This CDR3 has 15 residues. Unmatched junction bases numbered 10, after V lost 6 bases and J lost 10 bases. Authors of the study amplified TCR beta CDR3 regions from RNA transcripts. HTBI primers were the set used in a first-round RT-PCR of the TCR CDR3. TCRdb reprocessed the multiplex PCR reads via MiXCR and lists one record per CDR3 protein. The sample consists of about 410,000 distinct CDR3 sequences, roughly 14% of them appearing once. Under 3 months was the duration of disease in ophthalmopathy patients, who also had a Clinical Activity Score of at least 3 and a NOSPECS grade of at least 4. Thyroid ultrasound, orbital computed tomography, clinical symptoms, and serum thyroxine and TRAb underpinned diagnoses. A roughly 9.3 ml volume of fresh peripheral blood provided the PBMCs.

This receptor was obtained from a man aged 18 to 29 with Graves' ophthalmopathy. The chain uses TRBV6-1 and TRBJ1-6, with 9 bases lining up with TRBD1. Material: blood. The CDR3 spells CASSPKGTGRSPLHF. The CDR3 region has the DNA TGTGCCAGCAGCCCCAAGGGGACAGGGAGATCACCCCTCCACTTT.